This TCR beta chain was captured by sequencing in a study of blood T cell repertoires in COVID-19. The ends lost 3 bases at V and 3 bases at J; junction bases unmatched: 2. Looked up from germline, CDR1 is SGHVS and CDR2 is FNYEAQ. This CDR3 comprises 15 residues. TCRdb's copy holds only in-frame clones and misses some; the assay was immunoSEQ multiplex PCR. The table has about 100,000 clones, 65% to 90% seen once. This receptor was identified in a man between 60 and 75 years old with acute or convalescent COVID-19. The rearrangement links TRBV7-6 to TRBJ2-3; TRBD2 matches 11 bases. The sequencing input was peripheral blood. Here the CDR3 reads CASSFSGRATDTQYF. The CDR3 bases are TGTGCCAGCAGCTTTAGCGGGAGGGCAACAGATACGCAGTATTTT.